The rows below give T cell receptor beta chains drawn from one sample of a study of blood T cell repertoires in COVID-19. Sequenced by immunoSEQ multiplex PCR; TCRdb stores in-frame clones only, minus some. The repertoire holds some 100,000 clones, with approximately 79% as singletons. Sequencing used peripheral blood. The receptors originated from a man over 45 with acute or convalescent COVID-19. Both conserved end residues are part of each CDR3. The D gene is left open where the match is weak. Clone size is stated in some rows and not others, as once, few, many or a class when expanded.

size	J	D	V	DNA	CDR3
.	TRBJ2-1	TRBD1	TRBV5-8	TGTGCCAGCAGCTTGGTAGGGACAGGGGCCTCTTTCTATGAGCAGTTCTTC	CASSLVGTGASFYEQFF
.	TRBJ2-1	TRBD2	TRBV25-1	TGTGCCAGCAGTGGCCCTAGCGGGAGGGCCTTCAATGAGCAGTTCTTC	CASSGPSGRAFNEQFF
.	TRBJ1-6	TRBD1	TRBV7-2	TGTGCCAGCAGCTGGGGGACAGGGAGTAATTCACCCCTCCACTTT	CASSWGTGSNSPLHF
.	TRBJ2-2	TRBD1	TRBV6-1	TGTGCCAGCAGTGAAGCGGCTGGGACAGGGGCTGGGGAGCTGTTTTTT	CASSEAAGTGAGELFF
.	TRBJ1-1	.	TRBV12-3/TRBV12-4	TGTGCCAGCCAGGACAGCGTGAACACTGAAGCTTTCTTT	CASQDSVNTEAFF
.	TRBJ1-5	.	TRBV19	TGTGCCAGTATTCCAAGCGGAAACAGGGTTAGCAATCAGCCCCAGCATTTT	CASIPSGNRVSNQPQHF
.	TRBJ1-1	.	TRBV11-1	TGTGCCAGCAGCTTAGGAAGGGGAACTGAAGCTTTCTTT	CASSLGRGTEAFF
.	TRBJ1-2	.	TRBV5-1	TGCGCCAGCAGCTTGGGCCCAGGGGAGGGGAGCTACACCTTC	CASSLGPGEGSYTF
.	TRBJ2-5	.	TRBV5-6	TGTGCCAGCACCCCTTTGAGGGCTGAAGAGACCCAGTACTTC	CASTPLRAEETQYF
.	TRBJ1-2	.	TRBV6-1	TGTGCCAGCAGTGAAGCGTGGGGAGGGGGCTATGGCTACACCTTC	CASSEAWGGGYGYTF
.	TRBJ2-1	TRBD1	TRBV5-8	TGTGCCAGCTTACTGCCGGGACAGGGGACAAATGAGCAGTTCTTC	CASLLPGQGTNEQFF
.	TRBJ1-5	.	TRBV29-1	TGCAGCGTTGCCGTCGGTACCAATCAGCCCCAGCATTTT	CSVAVGTNQPQHF
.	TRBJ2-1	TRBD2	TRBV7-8	TGTGCCAGCAGCTCCGGGGGGGGACTCTCCAATGAGCAGTTCTTC	CASSSGGGLSNEQFF
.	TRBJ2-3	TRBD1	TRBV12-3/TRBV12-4	TGTGCCAGCAGTCGGGACAGTAAGGTTACGCAGTATTTT	CASSRDSKVTQYF
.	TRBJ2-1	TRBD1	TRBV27	TGTGCCAGCAGTCTACAGGGGGCCAACTACAATGAGCAGTTCTTC	CASSLQGANYNEQFF
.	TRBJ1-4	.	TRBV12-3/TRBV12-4	TGTGCCAGCAGTTTCTTTAATGAAAAACTGTTTTTT	CASSFFNEKLFF
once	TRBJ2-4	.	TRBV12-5	TGTGCTAGTGGTTTGACGGACAGCCAGCAGTACTTC	CASGLTDSQQYF
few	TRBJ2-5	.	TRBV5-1	TGCGCCAGCAGCTTGGGGGCCTCCCAAGAGACCCAGTACTTC	CASSLGASQETQYF
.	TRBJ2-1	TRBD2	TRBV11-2	TGTGCCAGCAGCTTAGAACCGTCGGGAGCGGGAGGACAGGAGCAGTTCTTC	CASSLEPSGAGGQEQFF
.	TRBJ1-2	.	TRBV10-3	TGTGCCATCAGTGGGGGGGGAACCAACTATGGCTACACCTTC	CAISGGGTNYGYTF
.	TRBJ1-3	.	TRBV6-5	TGTGCCAGCAGGAAGTCAGGCTCTGGAAACACCATATATTTT	CASRKSGSGNTIYF
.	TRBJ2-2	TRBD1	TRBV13	TGTGCCAGCAGCCTTCAGGGGGCTAGGACCGGGGAGCTGTTTTTT	CASSLQGARTGELFF
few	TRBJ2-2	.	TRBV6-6	TGTGCCAGCAGTCCAGGTTTCGGGGACACCGGGGAGCTGTTTTTT	CASSPGFGDTGELFF